These 20 T cell receptor beta chains were sequenced from one sample in a study of OX40 agonist ivuxolimab in advanced cancers. Only in-frame clones appear in the TCRdb table, and some are missing; sequencing was by immunoSEQ multiplex PCR. The sample carries fewer than 30,000 clones, approximately 81% recorded once. Sample: CD4+ or CD8+ T cells sorted from blood, taken in a trial of the OX40 agonist ivuxolimab. All receptors derive from an adult with an advanced solid tumor such as melanoma, head and neck, liver or kidney cancer.

CDR3 in amino acids: CASSQASGARTGELFF. The DNA of the CDR3 is TGCGCCAGCAGCCAGGCCTCAGGGGCGAGAACCGGGGAGCTGTTTTTT. The chain has TRBV4-1 and TRBJ2-2, with D perhaps matching TRBD1 (6 bases). Germline CDR1 and CDR2: MGHRA and YSYEKL. The CDR3 loop spans 16 amino acids. Trimming removed 3 bases from V and 5 bases from J, with 16 bases in between.

The gene calls are TRBV6-5 and TRBJ2-5; D is possibly TRBD2 (6 bases). Looked up from germline, CDR1 is MNHEY and CDR2 is SVGAGI. Trimming stripped 3 bases from V and 2 bases from J, with 10 bases between. This CDR3 is 14 amino acids long. The CDR3 protein is CASSYGDLQETQYF. The CDR3 DNA reads as TGTGCCAGCAGTTATGGGGACTTACAAGAGACCCAGTACTTC.

The chain recombines TRBV11-3 with TRBJ2-7; D remains ambiguous. In germline, CDR1 is SGHNT, CDR2 YENEEA. CDR3 length equals 15 residues. Trimming stripped 0 bases from V and 3 bases from J, with 12 bases between. The CDR3 DNA follows: TGTGCCAGCAGCTTAGATATAACCACAAACTACGAGCAGTACTTC. This sequence encodes CASSLDITTNYEQYF.

The V call is TRBV28, the J call TRBJ1-2; a weak D match, TRBD1 (5 bases). Germline CDR1 MDHEN, CDR2 SYDVKM. The CDR3 has 13 amino acids. V shed 5 bases and J shed 5 bases, with 12 bases lying between them. The CDR3 bases are TGTGCCAGCAGTCAACAGGAGGGATATGGCTACACCTTC. This sequence encodes CASSQQEGYGYTF.

The chain uses TRBV25-1 and TRBJ2-7, with TRBD2 matching 7 bases. CDR1 MGHDK and CDR2 SYGVNS come from the germline V gene. CDR3 length equals 15 residues. Unmatched junction bases numbered 3, after V lost 1 base and J lost 0 bases. The CDR3 loop reads CASSEWEGSSYEQYF. CDR3 DNA: TGTGCCAGCAGTGAATGGGAGGGAAGCTCCTACGAGCAGTACTTC.

This rearrangement joins TRBV27 to TRBJ2-1, with TRBD1 matching over 9 bases. V dropped 2 bases and J dropped 8; count of bases not matched to a gene: 19. The CDR3 spans 19 residues. CDR1 and CDR2 from the germline V gene are MNHEY and SMNVEV (reference sequence). This CDR3 is CASSLLIGGGQGNLDEQFF. DNA of the CDR3: TGTGCCAGCAGTTTACTGATAGGTGGGGGACAGGGAAATTTGGATGAGCAGTTCTTC.

The rearrangement links TRBV11-2 to TRBJ2-3, with TRBD2 identical over 7 bases. The CDR3 is 17 residues long. V was clipped by 5 bases and J by 2 bases; unmatched bases: 13. Germline lookup yields CDR1 SGHAT and CDR2 FQNNGV. CDR3 residues: CASSLLGGGPLTDTQYF. In DNA form, the CDR3 reads TGTGCCAGCAGCCTCCTCGGGGGAGGGCCCCTCACAGATACGCAGTATTTT.

J is TRBJ2-3 and V is TRBV5-1, with TRBD2 matching over 11 bases. Germline V gives CDR1 SGHRS, CDR2 YFSETQ. V was pared by 1 base and J by 5 bases, with 3 bases of the junction left unmatched. The CDR3 extends over 15 amino acids. For the CDR3, the DNA is TGCGCCAGCAGCTTGTATGGGACTAGCGGAGATACGCAGTATTTT. This codes for CASSLYGTSGDTQYF.

The chain links TRBV5-6 to TRBJ2-5, with D tentatively TRBD1 or TRBD2 (7 bases each). Looked up from germline, CDR1 is SGHDT and CDR2 is YYEEEE. V was pared by 3 bases and J by 4 bases, with 19 bases between. CDR3 length: 16 amino acids. DNA of the CDR3: TGTGCCAGCAGCTACTCTAGTACAGGGGAGGGAGAGACCCAGTACTTC. Translated, it gives CASSYSSTGEGETQYF.

The V call is TRBV6-5, the J call TRBJ1-1; D is uncertain. V dropped 2 bases and J dropped 3 bases, with 7 bases sitting between them. The CDR3 runs 13 residues. Germline loops: CDR1 MNHEY, CDR2 SVGAGI. DNA for the CDR3: TGTGCCAGCAGTTACGGTGTTGACACTGAAGCTTTCTTT. This sequence encodes CASSYGVDTEAFF.

This chain uses TRBV23-1 with TRBJ2-2; D is uncertain. TRBV23-1 counts as an open reading frame of uncertain function. V lost 2 bases and J lost 4, with 14 bases in between. The CDR3 has 16 amino acids. For the CDR3, the DNA is TGCGCCAGCAGTCAACCCCACGGAAATAGCACCGGGGAGCTGTTTTTT. Its translation is CASSQPHGNSTGELFF.

The chain employs TRBV7-2 and TRBJ2-7; 8 bases match TRBD1. This CDR3 comprises 16 residues. After removal of 1 base from V and 6 bases from J, the junction contained 11 bases not matched to a gene. Per germline, CDR1 SGHTA and CDR2 FQGNSA. In nucleotides, the CDR3 is TGTGCCAGCAGCTTAGTTTCTCAGGGGGCTTTCGGCGAGCAGTACTTC. Translating it yields CASSLVSQGAFGEQYF.

The V gene is TRBV6-5, the J gene TRBJ2-7, with 8 bases lining up with TRBD2. There are 14 residues in the CDR3. V was pared by 4 bases and J by 3 bases, with 5 bases of the junction left unmatched. Germline V gene data show CDR1 as MNHEY and CDR2 as SVGAGI. The CDR3 sequence: CASSSGTRGYEQYF. The CDR3 DNA sequence: TGTGCCAGCAGTTCTGGGACTAGGGGCTACGAGCAGTACTTC.

The genes are TRBV7-2 and TRBJ2-1, with 9 bases that match TRBD2. Germline lookup yields CDR1 SGHTA and CDR2 FQGNSA. The CDR3 consists of 17 residues. The trim removed 1 base at V and 5 bases at J, leaving 9 bases unmatched. CDR3: CASSLVWRGGLNNEQFF. CDR3 nucleotide sequence: TGTGCCAGCAGCTTAGTTTGGCGGGGGGGCCTGAACAATGAGCAGTTCTTC.

This rearrangement joins TRBV9 to TRBJ2-2; 7 bases agree with TRBD1. With 7 bases clipped from V and 5 bases from J, the junction kept 8 bases outside the gene matches. The CDR3 length is 14 residues. Looked up from germline, CDR1 is SGDLS and CDR2 is YYNGEE. The CDR3 DNA follows: TGTGCCAGCGCGGGCAGGGGGTTTACCGGGGAGCTGTTTTTT. It translates to CASAGRGFTGELFF. Based on the CDR3 plus reference TRBV9 and TRBJ2-2, the full variable domain is DSGVTQTPKHLITATGQRVTLRCSPRSGDLSVYWYQQSLDQGLQFLIQYYNGEERAKGNILERFSAQQFPDLHSELNLSSLELGDSALYFCASAGRGFTGELFFGEGSRLTVL.

This chain joins TRBV13 and TRBJ2-1, with unresolved D. The CDR3 spans 11 residues. Germline CDR1 PRHDT, CDR2 FYEKMQ (reference sequence). V lost 1 base, J lost 5 bases, and 0 bases lay in between. The CDR3 nucleotides read TGTGCCAGCAGCTTAGACAATGAGCAGTTCTTC. Translating gives CASSLDNEQFF.

The chain links TRBV5-8 to TRBJ2-7; D gene unclear. V was cut by 0 bases and J by 6 bases, with 13 bases left in between. This CDR3 comprises 14 residues. Germline lookup yields CDR1 SGHTS and CDR2 YDEGEE. The CDR3 loop reads CASSLGLIASEQYF. In DNA, the CDR3 is TGTGCCAGCAGCTTGGGTCTAATCGCTTCCGAGCAGTACTTC.

This clone was detected once. This sequence joins TRBV9 and TRBJ1-4, with D unclear. Trimming left V 4 bases short and J 8 bases short, with 18 bases between. This CDR3 has 15 amino acids. Germline CDR1 is SGDLS and CDR2 is YYNGEE. Written as DNA, the CDR3 is TGTGCCAGCAGCCCTCCCGGGCAAGGGATCGAAAAACTGTTTTTT. This translates into CASSPPGQGIEKLFF.

The chain links TRBV5-1 to TRBJ1-1, with 9 bases matching TRBD1. This CDR3 spans 14 amino acids. Germline trimming cut 2 bases from V and 5 bases from J; bases unmatched to any gene: 4. Germline loops: CDR1 SGHRS, CDR2 YFSETQ. Here the CDR3 DNA reads TGCGCCAGCAGCTTAAACAGGGGGCTGACTGAAGCTTTCTTT. This gives the protein CASSLNRGLTEAFF.

The V and J genes are TRBV6-1 and TRBJ2-7; D is possibly TRBD2 (6 bases). This CDR3 spans 15 amino acids. With 1 base removed from V and 2 bases from J, the gap between germline ends came to 12 bases. Germline V lookup: CDR1 MNHNS, CDR2 SASEGT. CDR3: CASSEVASATYEQYF. The CDR3, as DNA: TGTGCCAGCAGTGAAGTGGCTAGCGCAACCTACGAGCAGTACTTC.